This paragraph covers one T cell receptor (beta chain) sequence. Its antigen is unidentified. In the PCR, 60 Vbeta and 13 Jbeta primers were used. Clones were sequenced by immunoSEQ multiplex PCR, and TCRdb holds only the in-frame ones, with some missing. The table has roughly 77,000 clones, about 73% seen once; the top ten hold 3.5% to 5.5%. The germline V gene encodes CDR1 SGHVS and CDR2 FQNEAQ. This CDR3 comprises 14 residues. V lost 3 bases to trimming and J lost 12 bases, with 18 bases between them. This sample was included in a study of cytomegalovirus exposure and HLA in healthy donors. Study-wide findings and caveats: A list of approximately 150 TCR beta chains associated with cytomegalovirus was given. Common viral pathogens were later found to be apparently linked to several of the most significant clusters. The authors later found most CMV-associated TCR beta chains appeared HLA-restricted.

The donors, nominally healthy at sampling, likely had unrecorded immune exposures. The chain combines TRBV7-8 with TRBJ2-1, with D possibly matching TRBD2 (6 bases). The sample comprised PBMCs. The sequence was obtained from a man aged 40-49 years in good health and CMV-seronegative. The CDR3 spells CASSFPLRRDGQFF. CDR3 nucleotides: TGTGCCAGCAGCTTTCCTTTGCGGCGGGACGGGCAGTTCTTC.